The T cell receptor (beta chain) described here comes from a study of response to subunit inactivated influenza vaccine. Findings and caveats of the study: It was suggested by the authors that few new T cells are recruited by each seasonal influenza vaccination.

TCRdb redid the calling of the RT-PCR reads with MiXCR, one entry per CDR3 protein. The sample records just over 300,000 distinct CDR3 sequences, over 20% being singletons. With regard to this clonotype: The antigen remains undetermined.

This specimen consisted of PBMCs from blood, obtained about 19 months after vaccination. The TCR sequence derives from a man aged 45-69 years who received an inactivated influenza vaccine.

CDR3 residues: CASSLETGTGRMNTEAFF. The DNA of the CDR3 is TGTGCCAGCAGTTTGGAAACCGGGACAGGGAGGATGAACACTGAAGCTTTCTTT. The chain carries TRBV28 and TRBJ1-1; 9 bases line up with TRBD1. The CDR3 is made up of 18 amino acids. V lost 3 bases to trimming and J lost 0 bases; unmatched junction nucleotides: 11. Looked up from germline, CDR1 is MDHEN and CDR2 is SYDVKM.